These 26 T cell receptor beta chains share one sample of origin, sequenced in a study of blood T cells in healthy people across ages. With a J-beta primer mix and a sample-barcoded 5' primer, a second PCR ran about 7 to 12 cycles. TCRdb processed the 5' RACE reads anew with MiXCR; each CDR3 protein has one entry. The sample carries just over 800,000 distinct CDR3 sequences, about 59% recorded once. The sequenced sample consisted of blood. These receptors all stem from a man younger than 45 in good health.

V usage is TRBV6-2 or TRBV6-3 and J usage is TRBJ2-7; possible D gene TRBD1, 7 bases. The germline gives CDR1 MNHEY, CDR2 SVGEGT. CDR3 size: 15 residues. V was clipped by 5 bases and J by 0 bases, with 14 bases between them. CDR3 coding DNA: TGTGCCAGCAGTGGAGGGACAGCTGACTCCTACGAGCAGTACTTC. Its protein product is CASSGGTADSYEQYF.

The chain is built from TRBV7-9 and TRBJ2-1; D is undetermined. The length of the CDR3 is 14 residues. Germline-derived CDR1 and CDR2 are SEHNR and FQNEAQ (reference sequence). The ends were cut back, 2 bases at V and 6 bases at J, with 11 bases in the middle. The CDR3 sequence: CASSLTTASNEQFF. The DNA for the CDR3 is TGTGCCAGCAGCTTAACAACAGCCTCCAATGAGCAGTTCTTC.

This clonotype has just a few counts. The chain is built from TRBV4-2 and TRBJ2-3; D could derive from TRBD1 or TRBD2 (5 bases each). Germline CDR1 reads LGHNA; CDR2 reads YNFKEQ. There are 16 residues in the CDR3. V dropped 5 bases and J dropped 0 bases, with 15 bases sitting between them. The CDR3 DNA sequence: TGTGCCAGCAGCGGGGGAGAGACTTCTAGCACAGATACGCAGTATTTT. It yields the protein CASSGGETSSTDTQYF.

This clonotype was picked up one time. This sequence joins TRBV13 and TRBJ1-3; no firm D call. The V end lost 5 bases, the J end lost 8 bases, and 10 bases lay between the germline ends. CDR1 and CDR2 from the germline V gene are PRHDT and FYEKMQ (reference sequence). The CDR3 contains 12 residues. This CDR3 reads CASSLIGDTIYF. CDR3 in DNA: TGTGCCAGCAGCCTAATCGGGGACACCATATATTTT.

CDR3 DNA: TGTGCCAGCGGGGCTCCAGGTACAAGAGATACGCAGTATTTT. Translating gives CASGAPGTRDTQYF. V gene TRBV7-2 combines with J gene TRBJ2-3; possible D gene TRBD1, 5 bases. CDR1 and CDR2 from the germline V gene are SGHTA and FQGNSA. This CDR3 spans 14 amino acids. V gave up 8 bases and J gave up 5 bases, with 17 bases separating them.

The V gene is TRBV20-1, the J gene TRBJ2-5; 8 bases match TRBD1. The DNA end is a closer match to TRBJ2-4, so the J assignment may be wrong. The CDR3 consists of 15 residues. Germline V gene data show CDR1 as DFQATT and CDR2 as SNEGSKA (reference sequence). In DNA, the CDR3 is TGCAGTGCTACAGACGGACAGGGTGATAAGAACATTCAGTACTTC. Amino acid sequence: CSATDGQGDKNIQYF.

This clonotype was detected only a few times. This chain uses TRBV19 with TRBJ1-5; TRBD1 aligns across 10 bases. The CDR3 totals 15 residues. CDR1 and CDR2 (germline): LNHDA, SQIVND (reference sequence). With 3 bases clipped from V and 6 bases from J, the junction kept 5 bases outside the gene matches. The CDR3 bases are TGTGCCAGTAGTATGGGACAGGGGCAGGGTCAGCCCCAGCATTTT. It yields the protein CASSMGQGQGQPQHF.

CDR3 sequence reads: CSVPGGRQDEQFF. The DNA of the CDR3 is TGCAGCGTCCCGGGGGGCAGGCAAGATGAGCAGTTCTTC. This rearrangement joins TRBV29-1 to TRBJ2-1, with D perhaps matching TRBD2 (7 bases). V was cut by 6 bases and J by 8 bases, with 17 bases left in between. This CDR3 contains 13 residues. Germline CDR1 reads SQVTM; CDR2 reads ANQGSEA.

The sample holds a few counts of this clonotype. V and J are TRBV7-9 and TRBJ1-2; D call uncertain. Trimming removed 5 bases at V and 11 bases at J, with 12 bases between. This CDR3 spans 11 amino acids. Germline CDR1 reads SEHNR; CDR2 reads FQNEAQ (reference sequence). CDR3 DNA: TGTGCCAGCAGCCTTGCCCGTATATACACCTTC. Protein: CASSLARIYTF.

V gene TRBV6-2 or TRBV6-3 combines with J gene TRBJ2-7, with TRBD1 identical over 8 bases. From germline, CDR1 is MNHEY and CDR2 SVGEGT. CDR3 length: 15 amino acids. J lost 6 bases, V lost 6 bases, and 13 bases had no gene match. The CDR3 here is CASSRRTGREFEQYF. CDR3 sequence (DNA): TGTGCCAGCAGCCGTCGGACAGGGCGGGAATTCGAGCAGTACTTC.

The V call is TRBV14, the J call TRBJ2-3, with 8 positions matching TRBD2. The length of the CDR3 is 17 residues. Trimming removed 3 bases from V and 2 bases from J; junction bases left unmatched: 10. Germline CDR1 reads SGHDN; CDR2 reads FVKESK. The CDR3 reads CASSQRSASGLTDTQYF. In DNA form, the CDR3 reads TGTGCCAGCAGCCAGAGATCGGCTAGCGGGCTCACAGATACGCAGTATTTT.

J is TRBJ2-5 and V is TRBV7-8, with D unclear. The length of the CDR3 is 16 residues. Germline assignment: CDR1 SGHVS and CDR2 FQNEAQ. Trimming left V 5 bases short and J 11 bases short, with 27 bases between. CDR3 loop: CASSIGPVLGINEQYF. The CDR3 DNA reads TGTGCCAGCAGCATAGGTCCTGTCTTGGGGATCAATGAGCAGTACTTC.

This clonotype appeared a single time. The gene calls are TRBV5-1 and TRBJ2-7, with 10 bases aligning to TRBD2. V was pared by 0 bases and J by 3 bases, with 3 bases of the junction left unmatched. This CDR3 is built from 15 residues. Germline V gene data show CDR1 as SGHRS and CDR2 as YFSETQ. This CDR3 is CASSLDLAGDYEQYF. The DNA of the CDR3 is TGCGCCAGCAGCTTGGATCTAGCGGGGGACTACGAGCAGTACTTC.

This clonotype was detected only a few times. The chain joins TRBV7-9 to TRBJ1-1; a possible D gene is TRBD1 (6 bases). CDR1 and CDR2 (germline): SEHNR, FQNEAQ (reference sequence). The germline V and J ends were trimmed by 5 bases and 6 bases, with 13 bases remaining between them. CDR3 length equals 13 residues. The CDR3 DNA sequence: TGTGCCAGCAGCCCGACAGGCGTCTCTGAAGCTTTCTTT. Its translation is CASSPTGVSEAFF.

The V call is TRBV7-2, the J call TRBJ2-7; 9 bases are shared with TRBD1. The J call may be wrong; the DNA end is better matched by TRBJ2-5. The length of the CDR3 is 14 residues. Germline CDR1 is SGHTA and CDR2 is FQGNSA. DNA for the CDR3: TGTGCCAGCAGCCTAGGGACAGGGCTGAAGACCCAGTACTTC. This encodes CASSLGTGLKTQYF.

The gene calls are TRBV4-2 and TRBJ1-2; D not certain. This CDR3 region has 14 residues. The germline V gene has CDR1 LGHNA and CDR2 YNFKEQ. The ends were cut back, 0 bases at V and 4 bases at J, with 9 bases in the middle. The CDR3 region is CASSQEAASYGYTF. Here the CDR3 DNA reads TGTGCCAGCAGCCAAGAGGCAGCAAGCTATGGCTACACCTTC.

This sequence joins TRBV29-1 and TRBJ2-3, with TRBD2 identical over 13 bases. Germline V lookup: CDR1 SQVTM, CDR2 ANQGSEA. The CDR3 is made up of 17 amino acids. V was pared by 6 bases and J by 4 bases, with 13 bases of the junction left unmatched. CDR3 sequence (DNA): TGCAGCGTGCCTACTAGCGGGGGGGCATTTCGTGCAGATACGCAGTATTTT. As protein: CSVPTSGGAFRADTQYF.

J is TRBJ1-2 and V is TRBV29-1; 7 nucleotides align to TRBD1. The germline V gene encodes CDR1 SQVTM and CDR2 ANQGSEA. V was pared by 6 bases and J by 3 bases, with 7 bases of the junction left unmatched. The CDR3 is made up of 13 amino acids. Here the CDR3 DNA reads TGCAGCGTGGGCAGGGGGTTGGACTATGGCTACACCTTC. It yields the protein CSVGRGLDYGYTF.

On this clonotype itself: Compared with germline, one end of the junction differs, possibly owing to a read error. The rearrangement uses TRBV10-3 and TRBJ2-3, with D perhaps assigned TRBD1 or TRBD2 (5 bases each). Germline V gene data show CDR1 as ENHRY and CDR2 as SYGVKD. CDR3 length: 13 residues. Here the CDR3 DNA reads TGTGCCGTCAGTGAGTCGGGGCGGGATACGCAGTATTTT. Protein: CAVSESGRDTQYF.

This clonotype was seen once. One junction end does not reproduce the germline sequence, and a read error may be involved. This sequence joins TRBV2 and TRBJ2-5; D might be TRBD2 (5 bases). The J call could be wrong; TRBJ2-7 is a better fit for the DNA end. Germline V gene data show CDR1 as SNHLY and CDR2 as FYNNEI. This CDR3 has 15 residues. DNA for the CDR3: TGTGCCTGCAGTGAATGGGAGAGGCCAGACGACGAGCAGTACTTC. Protein: CACSEWERPDDEQYF.

V usage is TRBV20-1 and J usage is TRBJ1-1; TRBD1 might be the D (6 bases). Trimming took 6 bases from V and 1 from J, leaving 15 bases between them. This CDR3 comprises 14 residues. Germline CDR1 is DFQATT and CDR2 is SNEGSKA (reference sequence). This CDR3 reads CSAPGRGRNTEAFF. DNA for the CDR3: TGCAGTGCCCCGGGCAGGGGTCGGAACACTGAAGCTTTCTTT.

The V and J genes are TRBV12-3 or TRBV12-4 and TRBJ2-1; 13 nucleotides agree with TRBD2. There are 16 residues in the CDR3. V gave up 5 bases and J gave up 8 bases; unmatched junction bases: 9. The CDR3 sequence is CASSDEGLAGPHEQFF. The DNA for the CDR3 is TGTGCCAGCAGTGACGAGGGACTAGCGGGGCCCCATGAGCAGTTCTTC.

This clonotype has only a few counts. The V gene is TRBV29-1, the J gene TRBJ2-5, with 7 positions matching TRBD2. Germline V gives CDR1 SQVTM, CDR2 ANQGSEA. The trim removed 1 base at V and 8 bases at J, leaving 16 bases unmatched. The CDR3 is 16 residues long. CDR3: CSVEGTRDYQGGTQYF. The CDR3 nucleotides read TGCAGCGTTGAAGGAACCCGGGACTACCAAGGAGGTACCCAGTACTTC.

This clonotype was counted only a few times. The chain combines TRBV12-3 or TRBV12-4 with TRBJ2-3; no definite D call. This CDR3 is 10 amino acids long. Trimming left V 8 bases short and J 4 bases short, with 4 bases between. The CDR3 region is CASPSDTQYF. The CDR3 bases are TGTGCCAGCCCCTCAGATACGCAGTATTTT.

The gene calls are TRBV18 and TRBJ2-3; D gene unclear. The CDR3 runs 13 residues. The V end was cut by 3 bases, the J end by 5 bases, with 9 bases between. The germline CDR1 and CDR2 sequences are KGHSH and LQKENI. The CDR3 here is CASSPGRRDTQYF. The DNA of the CDR3 is TGTGCCAGCTCACCCGGTAGGAGAGATACGCAGTATTTT.

This rearrangement joins TRBV5-1 to TRBJ2-1, with 9 bases matching TRBD1. Germline values: CDR1 SGHRS, CDR2 YFSETQ. After removal of 4 bases from V and 0 bases from J, the junction contained 5 bases not matched to a gene. The CDR3 runs to 16 residues. CDR3 nucleotide sequence: TGCGCCAGCAGCATCCTGACAGGGGGCTCCTACAATGAGCAGTTCTTC. Residues: CASSILTGGSYNEQFF.